One sample yielded the 5 T cell receptor beta chains listed below, sequenced in a study of vaccination and CD4 T cells after COVID-19. These receptors' antigens are unknown. At the Johns Hopkins FTIC core, DNA taken from cultured CD4+ T cells was sequenced by way of the Oncomine TCR Beta short-read assay. MiXCR, run by TCRdb on the PCR reads, gives a single entry per CDR3 protein. The sample shows more than 9,000 distinct CDR3 sequences, about 38% of them seen only once. Stated treatment: roughly 11-day PBMC culture with coronavirus spike peptide pools or control peptides (ViraFEST assay). The source material was CD4+ T cells from blood, cultured in vitro, sampled after SARS-CoV-2 vaccination. Receptors were obtained from a human donor who had recovered from COVID-19.

This rearrangement joins TRBV6-1 to TRBJ2-7; 10 bases fit TRBD2. This CDR3 contains 15 residues. Germline V lookup: CDR1 MNHNS, CDR2 SASEGT. After removal of 6 bases from V and 4 bases from J, the junction contained 9 bases not matched to a gene. The CDR3 coding sequence is TGTGCCAGCAGCGCACTAGCGGGATATGGGTACGAGCAGTACTTC. Its translation: CASSALAGYGYEQYF.

The V and J genes are TRBV20-1 and TRBJ1-1; D perhaps matches TRBD1 (5 bases). This CDR3 region has 13 residues. CDR1 and CDR2 from the germline V gene are DFQATT and SNEGSKA (reference sequence). With 6 bases removed from V and 1 base from J, the gap between germline ends came to 12 bases. The CDR3 coding sequence is TGCAGTGCCCCCTCTGGGGGGAACACTGAAGCTTTCTTT. Its translation is CSAPSGGNTEAFF.

This clonotype has a handful of counts. The V and J genes are TRBV4-3 and TRBJ2-7, with 9 bases matching TRBD2. The CDR3 length is 15 residues. The V and J ends lost 1 base and 5 bases, in that order; junction bases with no gene match: 6. Looked up from germline, CDR1 is LGHNA and CDR2 is YSLEER. Written as DNA, the CDR3 is TGCGCCAGCAGCCAAGTAGCGGGAGTGGTTCACGAGCAGTACTTC. Residues: CASSQVAGVVHEQYF.

The V call is TRBV6-5, the J call TRBJ1-3; the D is unclear. This CDR3 is built from 15 residues. The ends were cut back, 2 bases at V and 1 base at J, with 9 bases in the middle. Per germline, CDR1 MNHEY and CDR2 SVGAGI. In DNA, the CDR3 is TGTGCCAGCAGTTACAACAGTCTATCTGGAAACACCATATATTTT. Its translation is CASSYNSLSGNTIYF.

This clonotype showed up just a few times. J is TRBJ1-1 and V is TRBV20-1; maybe TRBD1 (5 bases). This CDR3 is built from 14 residues. Trimming took off 5 bases at V and 5 bases at J, with 18 bases between the two ends. The V gene's germline CDR1 is DFQATT and CDR2 SNEGSKA (reference sequence). This chain's CDR3 is CSAPKTGGGTEAFF. The CDR3 bases are TGCAGTGCTCCCAAGACGGGCGGGGGTACTGAAGCTTTCTTT.